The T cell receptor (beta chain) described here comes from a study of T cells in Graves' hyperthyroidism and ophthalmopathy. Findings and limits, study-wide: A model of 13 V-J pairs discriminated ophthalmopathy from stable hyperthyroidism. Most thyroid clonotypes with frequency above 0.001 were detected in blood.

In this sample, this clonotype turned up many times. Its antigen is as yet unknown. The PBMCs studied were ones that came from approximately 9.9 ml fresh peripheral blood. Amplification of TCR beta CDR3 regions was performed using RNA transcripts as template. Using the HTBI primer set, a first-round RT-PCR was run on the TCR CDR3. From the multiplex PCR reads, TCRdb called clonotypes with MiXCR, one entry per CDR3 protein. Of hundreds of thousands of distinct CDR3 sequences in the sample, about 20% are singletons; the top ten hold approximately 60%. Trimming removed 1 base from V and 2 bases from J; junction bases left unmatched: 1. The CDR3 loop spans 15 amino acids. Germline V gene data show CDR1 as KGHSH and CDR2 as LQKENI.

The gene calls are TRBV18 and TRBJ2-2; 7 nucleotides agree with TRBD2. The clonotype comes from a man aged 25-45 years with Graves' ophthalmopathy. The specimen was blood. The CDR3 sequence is CASSPRGRNTGELFF. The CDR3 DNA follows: TGTGCCAGCTCACCACGCGGGAGAAACACCGGGGAGCTGTTTTTT.